Listed below are T cell receptor beta chains from one sample, sequenced in a study. MiXCR, run by TCRdb on the RT-PCR reads, gives a single entry per CDR3 protein. The profile covers almost 700,000 distinct CDR3 sequences, with approximately 14% appearing a single time and roughly 4% taken by the ten largest. The sequenced material came from memory CD4+ T cells from blood. The receptors derive from a female donor in good health, serving as a healthy control. CDR3s include the opening cysteine and the closing phenylalanine or tryptophan. A D gene is named only where the DNA matches it firmly. The size field is filled for only some rows; it gives once, few, many or a size class.

>TRBD1|TRBV5-1|NA|TRBJ1-5
CASSFTGQRNQPQHF
TGCGCCAGCAGCTTTACGGGACAGCGGAATCAGCCCCAGCATTTT
>TRBD1|TRBV28|NA|TRBJ1-2
CASSYPGTANYGYTF
TGTGCCAGCAGTTACCCGGGGACAGCCAACTATGGCTACACCTTC
>NA|TRBV7-9|NA|TRBJ2-1
CASSFRDVTYNEQFF
TGTGCCAGCAGCTTCAGGGATGTGACCTACAATGAGCAGTTCTTC
>TRBD2|TRBV19|few|TRBJ2-1
CASTNLAGAGNEQFF
TGTGCCAGTACCAACCTAGCGGGAGCAGGCAATGAGCAGTTCTTC
>TRBD1|TRBV20-1|NA|TRBJ1-4
CSAEDRGGEKLFF
TGCAGTGCTGAGGACAGGGGGGGTGAAAAACTGTTTTTT
>TRBD1|TRBV20-1|few|TRBJ2-1
CSAGRDRTYNEQFF
TGCAGTGCTGGCCGGGACAGAACCTACAATGAGCAGTTCTTC
>NA|TRBV27|NA|TRBJ1-2
CASSTQARGGYTF
TGTGCCAGCAGTACCCAGGCGAGAGGTGGCTACACCTTC
>TRBD2|TRBV4-2|NA|TRBJ2-2
CASSQAPIAGKGGELFF
TGTGCCAGCAGCCAAGCTCCGATAGCGGGAAAAGGAGGGGAGCTGTTTTTT
>NA|TRBV14|NA|TRBJ1-1
CASSQDPAALNTEAFF
TGTGCCAGCAGCCAAGATCCGGCAGCCCTGAACACTGAAGCTTTCTTT
>NA|TRBV7-2|few|TRBJ2-5
CASSRGDRKETQYF
TGTGCCAGCAGCCGGGGGGACAGGAAAGAGACCCAGTACTTC
>TRBD1|TRBV28|few|TRBJ2-5
CASTQPDREETQYF
TGTGCCAGCACCCAACCTGACAGGGAAGAGACCCAGTACTTC